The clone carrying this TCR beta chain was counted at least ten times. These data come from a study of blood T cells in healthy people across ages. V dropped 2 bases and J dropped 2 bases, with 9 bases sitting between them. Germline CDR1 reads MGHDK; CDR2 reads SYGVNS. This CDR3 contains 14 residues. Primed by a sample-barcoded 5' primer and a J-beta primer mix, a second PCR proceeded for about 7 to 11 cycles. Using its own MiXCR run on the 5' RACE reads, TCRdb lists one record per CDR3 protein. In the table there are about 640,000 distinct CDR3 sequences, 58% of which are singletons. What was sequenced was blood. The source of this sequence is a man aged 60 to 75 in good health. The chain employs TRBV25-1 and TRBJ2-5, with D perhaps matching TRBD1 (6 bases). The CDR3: CASSEPGVQETQYF. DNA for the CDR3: TGTGCCAGCAGTGAACCAGGGGTGCAAGAGACCCAGTACTTC.